This TCR beta chain was captured in a study of T-cell memory formation after mild COVID-19. In TCRdb, the 5' RACE reads were re-called with MiXCR into one record per CDR3 protein. Of hundreds of thousands of distinct CDR3 sequences in the sample, about 22% were seen once. The V gene lost 4 bases and the J gene lost 5 bases, with 15 bases spanning the gap. The CDR3 loop spans 14 amino acids. The V gene's germline CDR1 is SGHDT and CDR2 YYEEEE. The table lists this clonotype with a few counts. This chain joins TRBV5-6 and TRBJ2-5; no reliable D call. Sample: PBMCs or a T cell subset sorted from them (not recorded which). The TCR comes from an adult woman who had mild COVID-19 (a few samples of this study predate the infection). Cell type and time point are not known. The CDR3 DNA follows: TGTGCCAGCAGCACCTCCACCACTTGGGAGACCCAGTACTTC. It is translated as CASSTSTTWETQYF. Supplemented by reference TRBV5-6 and TRBJ2-5, the full variable domain reads DAGVTQSPTHLIKTRGQQVTLRCSPKSGHDTVSWYQQALGQGPQFIFQYYEEEERQRGNFPDRFSGHQFPNYSSELNVNALLLGDSALYLCASSTSTTWETQYFGPGTRLLVL.